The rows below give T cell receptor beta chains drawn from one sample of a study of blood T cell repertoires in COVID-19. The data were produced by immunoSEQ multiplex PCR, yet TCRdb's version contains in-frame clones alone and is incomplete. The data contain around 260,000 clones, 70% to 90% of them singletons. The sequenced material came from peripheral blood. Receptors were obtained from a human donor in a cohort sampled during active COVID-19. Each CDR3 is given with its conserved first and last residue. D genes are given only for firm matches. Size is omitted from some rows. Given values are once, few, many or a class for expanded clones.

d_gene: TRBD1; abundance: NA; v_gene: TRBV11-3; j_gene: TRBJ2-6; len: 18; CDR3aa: CASSEGQAKSSGANVLTF; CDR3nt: TGTGCCAGCAGCGAGGGACAGGCTAAGAGCTCTGGGGCCAACGTCCTGACTTTC
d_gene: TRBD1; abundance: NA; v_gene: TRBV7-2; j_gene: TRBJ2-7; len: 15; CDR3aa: CASSLDQGARIEQYF; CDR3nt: TGTGCCAGCAGCTTAGACCAGGGGGCTCGCATCGAGCAGTACTTC
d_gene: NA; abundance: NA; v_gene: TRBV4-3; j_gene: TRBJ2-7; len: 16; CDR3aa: CASSQEFPDTSYEQYF; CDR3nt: TGCGCCAGCAGCCAAGAATTCCCCGACACCTCCTACGAGCAGTACTTC
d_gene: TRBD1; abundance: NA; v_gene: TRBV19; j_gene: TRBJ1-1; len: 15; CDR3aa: CASSIPGTGFTEAFF; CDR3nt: TGTGCCAGTAGTATCCCGGGGACAGGGTTCACTGAAGCTTTCTTT
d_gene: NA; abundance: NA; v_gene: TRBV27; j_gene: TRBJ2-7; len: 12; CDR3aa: CASTGLSYEQYF; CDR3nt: TGTGCCAGCACAGGGTTGTCGTACGAGCAGTACTTC
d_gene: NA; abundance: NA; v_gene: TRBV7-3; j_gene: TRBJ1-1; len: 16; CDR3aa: CASSPQGGAHYIEAFF; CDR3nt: TGTGCCAGCAGCCCACAAGGCGGGGCGCACTATATTGAAGCTTTCTTT
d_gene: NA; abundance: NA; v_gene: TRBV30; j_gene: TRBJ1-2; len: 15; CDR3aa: CAWSRLGGQVYGYTF; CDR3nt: TGTGCCTGGAGTAGGTTGGGGGGGCAGGTGTATGGCTACACCTTC
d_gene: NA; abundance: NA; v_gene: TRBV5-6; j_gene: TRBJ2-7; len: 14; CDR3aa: CASSLPDRFYEQYF; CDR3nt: TGTGCCAGCAGCTTGCCCGACAGGTTCTACGAGCAGTACTTC
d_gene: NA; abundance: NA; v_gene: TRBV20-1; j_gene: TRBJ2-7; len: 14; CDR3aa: CSASRGTRSYEQYF; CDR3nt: TGCAGTGCTAGTCGCGGGACGCGCTCCTACGAGCAGTACTTC
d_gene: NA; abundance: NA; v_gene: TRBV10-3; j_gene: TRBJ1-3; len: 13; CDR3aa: CAIRRDGGNTIYF; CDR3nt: TGTGCCATCCGGAGGGATGGGGGAAACACCATATATTTT
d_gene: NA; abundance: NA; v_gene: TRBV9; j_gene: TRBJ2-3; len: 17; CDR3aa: CASSVGGGRDLGETQYF; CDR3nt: TGTGCCAGCAGCGTAGGAGGAGGGCGGGATTTAGGAGAGACGCAGTATTTT
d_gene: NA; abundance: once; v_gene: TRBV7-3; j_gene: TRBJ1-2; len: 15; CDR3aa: CASSVDGGLGYGYTF; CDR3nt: TGTGCCAGCAGCGTAGACGGGGGGCTAGGCTATGGCTACACCTTC
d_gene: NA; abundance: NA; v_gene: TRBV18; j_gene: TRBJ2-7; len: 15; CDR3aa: CASSLDSKYSLEQYF; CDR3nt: TGTGCCAGCTCACTAGACAGTAAATATAGTCTCGAGCAGTACTTC
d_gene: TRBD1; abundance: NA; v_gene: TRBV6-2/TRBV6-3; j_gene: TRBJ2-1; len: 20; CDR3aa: CASSYSESFLSGTVYNEQFF; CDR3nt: TGTGCCAGCAGTTACTCCGAAAGCTTCCTCTCCGGGACAGTCTACAATGAGCAGTTCTTC
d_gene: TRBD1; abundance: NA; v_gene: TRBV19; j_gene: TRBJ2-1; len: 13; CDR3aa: CASSATGFTEQFF; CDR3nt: TGTGCCAGTAGTGCGACAGGGTTTACTGAGCAGTTCTTC
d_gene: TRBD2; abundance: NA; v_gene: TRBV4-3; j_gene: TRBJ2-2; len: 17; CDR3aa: CASSQDALAGRTGELFF; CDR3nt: TGCGCCAGCAGCCAAGATGCCCTAGCGGGGCGTACCGGGGAGCTGTTTTTT
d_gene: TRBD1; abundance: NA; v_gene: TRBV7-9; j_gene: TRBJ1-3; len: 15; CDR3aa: CASSPRTGSGNTIYF; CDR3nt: TGTGCCAGCAGCCCCCGGACAGGGTCTGGAAACACCATATATTTT
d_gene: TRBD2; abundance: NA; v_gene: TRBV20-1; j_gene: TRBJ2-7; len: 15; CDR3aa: CSASPLAGGPIEQYF; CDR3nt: TGCAGTGCTAGTCCGCTAGCGGGAGGACCTATCGAGCAGTACTTC
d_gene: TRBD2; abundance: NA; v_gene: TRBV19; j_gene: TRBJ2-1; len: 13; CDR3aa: CASSPLTSGGAFF; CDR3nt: TGTGCCAGTAGTCCCCTCACTAGCGGGGGAGCGTTCTTC
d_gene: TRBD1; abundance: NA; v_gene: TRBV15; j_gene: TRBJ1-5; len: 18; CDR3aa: CATSRELTGTGRDQPQHF; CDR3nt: TGTGCCACCAGCAGAGAACTAACCGGGACAGGGAGGGATCAGCCCCAGCATTTT
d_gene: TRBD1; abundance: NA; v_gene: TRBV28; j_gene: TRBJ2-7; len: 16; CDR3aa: CASSFKISDRDYEQYF; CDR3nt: TGTGCCAGCAGTTTTAAAATTAGTGACAGGGACTACGAGCAGTACTTC
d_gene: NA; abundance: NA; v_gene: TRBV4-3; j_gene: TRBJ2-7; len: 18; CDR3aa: CASSPGYSGTRWEYEQYF; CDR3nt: TGCGCCAGCAGCCCAGGATACTCCGGGACACGGTGGGAGTACGAGCAGTACTTC